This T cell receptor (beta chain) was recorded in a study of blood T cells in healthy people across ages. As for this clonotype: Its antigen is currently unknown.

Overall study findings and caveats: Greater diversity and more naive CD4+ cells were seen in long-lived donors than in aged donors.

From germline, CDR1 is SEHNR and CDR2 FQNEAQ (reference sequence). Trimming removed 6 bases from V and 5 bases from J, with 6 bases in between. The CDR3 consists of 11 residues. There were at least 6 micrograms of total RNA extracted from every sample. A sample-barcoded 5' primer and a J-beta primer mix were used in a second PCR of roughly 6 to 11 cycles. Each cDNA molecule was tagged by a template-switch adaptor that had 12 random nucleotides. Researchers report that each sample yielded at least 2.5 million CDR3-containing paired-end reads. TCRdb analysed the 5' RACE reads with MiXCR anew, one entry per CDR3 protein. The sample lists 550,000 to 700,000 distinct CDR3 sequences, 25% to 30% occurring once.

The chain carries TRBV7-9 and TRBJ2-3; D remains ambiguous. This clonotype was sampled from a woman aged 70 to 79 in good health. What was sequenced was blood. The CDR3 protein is CASSMLDTQYF. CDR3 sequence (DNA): TGTGCCAGCAGTATGCTAGATACGCAGTATTTT.